One sample yielded the 27 T cell receptor beta chains listed below, sequenced in a study of blood T cell repertoires in COVID-19. Assay: immunoSEQ multiplex PCR; the TCRdb copy retains only in-frame clones and omits some. The sample has about 230,000 clones, roughly 80% seen once. The material sequenced was peripheral blood. Receptors originate from a woman aged 45-65 years with acute or convalescent COVID-19.

The chain couples TRBV10-3 to TRBJ1-6, with unresolved D. V was trimmed by 0 bases and J by 7 bases, leaving 7 bases between them. CDR3 length equals 14 residues. The V gene's germline CDR1 is ENHRY and CDR2 SYGVKD. The CDR3, as DNA: TGTGCCATCAGTGAGTCCCCGGAGAATTCACCCCTCCACTTT. It yields the protein CAISESPENSPLHF.

The chain uses TRBV6-2 or TRBV6-3 and TRBJ1-4; 9 bases are a match to TRBD1. Germline V gives CDR1 MNHEY, CDR2 SVGEGT. The length of the CDR3 is 15 residues. J was trimmed by 5 bases and V by 2 bases; bases with no gene match: 3. The CDR3 DNA is TGTGCCAGCAGTTACCTGACAGGGGGGAATGAAAAACTGTTTTTT. It is translated as CASSYLTGGNEKLFF.

This chain uses TRBV3-1 (or the pseudogene TRBV3-2) with TRBJ1-6; 8 bases agree with TRBD1. Trimming took 3 bases from V and 3 from J; bases not matched to a gene: 4. Germline lookup yields CDR1 LGHDT and CDR2 YNNKEL (reference sequence). This CDR3 is built from 16 residues. The CDR3 bases are TGTGCCAGCAGCCATGGGACAGGAAACTATAATTCACCCCTCCACTTT. Translation gives CASSHGTGNYNSPLHF.

The CDR3 coding sequence is TGCGCCAGCAGCTCGGCCGGGACAGGGGGCCGGGGCTACACCTTC. Amino acids: CASSSAGTGGRGYTF. This chain uses TRBV5-1 with TRBJ1-2, with TRBD1 identical over 12 bases. V gave up 3 bases and J gave up 8 bases; unmatched junction bases: 8. In germline, CDR1 is SGHRS, CDR2 YFSETQ. The CDR3 has 15 residues.

V and J are TRBV3-1 (or the pseudogene TRBV3-2) and TRBJ1-1; no firm D call. With 5 bases removed from V and 4 bases from J, the gap between germline ends came to 11 bases. Germline V gives CDR1 LGHDT, CDR2 YNNKEL (reference sequence). The CDR3 contains 13 residues. The CDR3 DNA reads TGTGCCAGCAGCAGTGTCCCGGGCACTGAAGCTTTCTTT. It translates to CASSSVPGTEAFF.

V and J are TRBV6-5 and TRBJ2-5; maybe TRBD1 (6 bases). V shed 7 bases and J shed 1 base, with 16 bases lying between them. Germline CDR1 and CDR2: MNHEY and SVGAGI. CDR3 size: 15 residues. The chain's CDR3 is CASKGVGSGQETQYF. In DNA, the CDR3 is TGTGCCAGCAAGGGGGTGGGTTCTGGCCAAGAGACCCAGTACTTC.

The chain couples TRBV2 to TRBJ1-4, with 10 bases matching TRBD1. The germline V gene encodes CDR1 SNHLY and CDR2 FYNNEI. V dropped 4 bases and J dropped 7; count of bases not matched to a gene: 6. This CDR3 has 15 amino acids. In DNA form, the CDR3 reads TGTGCCAGCAGTGCCGACAGGGGGCATTTTGAAAAACTGTTTTTT. Translated, it gives CASSADRGHFEKLFF. The entire variable domain, with the rest obtained from reference TRBV2 and TRBJ1-4, is as follows: EPEVTQTPSHQVTQMGQEVILRCVPISNHLYFYWYRQILGQKVEFLVSFYNNEISEKSEIFDDQFSVERPDGSNFTLKIRSTKLEDSAMYFCASSADRGHFEKLFFGSGTQLSVL.

The V and J genes are TRBV5-1 and TRBJ2-3; 14 positions match TRBD2. V gave up 4 bases and J gave up 6 bases; unmatched junction bases: 13. The CDR3 length is 18 residues. Germline loops: CDR1 SGHRS, CDR2 YFSETQ. The CDR3 reads CASSPGGTSGSLLDTQYF. The CDR3, as DNA: TGCGCCAGCAGCCCCGGAGGGACTAGCGGGAGCCTGCTGGATACGCAGTATTTT.

This clone has just one count. J is TRBJ1-1 and V is TRBV7-2; no clear D. The CDR3 loop spans 13 amino acids. Trimming shortened V by 5 bases and J by 7 bases, and 14 bases separated the two germline ends. CDR1 is SGHTA, CDR2 FQGNSA, per germline. The CDR3 DNA follows: TGTGCCAGCAGCCCGGGCCCGGAGGTTGAAGCTTTCTTT. Its translation is CASSPGPEVEAFF.

This chain uses TRBV30 with TRBJ2-3; 8 bases fit TRBD1. CDR1 and CDR2 (germline): GTSNPN, SVGIG (reference sequence). V dropped 1 base and J dropped 3; count of bases not matched to a gene: 12. This CDR3 has 17 amino acids. CDR3 protein: CAWSAKGTGGPTDTQYF. The CDR3 region has the DNA TGTGCCTGGAGTGCTAAAGGGACAGGAGGACCGACAGATACGCAGTATTTT. The complete variable domain, with remaining parts taken from reference TRBV30 and TRBJ2-3, reads SQTIHQWPATLVQPVGSPLSLECTVEGTSNPNLYWYRQAAGRGLQLLFYSVGIGQISSEVPQNLSASRPQDRQFILSSKKLLLSDSGFYLCAWSAKGTGGPTDTQYFGPGTRLTVL.

The chain joins TRBV5-1 to TRBJ2-6; the D is unclear. The CDR3 extends over 15 amino acids. Trimming removed 1 base from V and 2 bases from J, with 7 bases in between. Per the germline V gene, CDR1 is SGHRS and CDR2 is YFSETQ. The CDR3 sequence: CASSLQSTGANVLTF. CDR3 in DNA: TGCGCCAGCAGCTTGCAAAGCACTGGGGCCAACGTCCTGACTTTC.

J is TRBJ2-5 and V is TRBV5-1; the D is unclear. Trimming cost V 3 bases and J 5 bases, with 8 bases left between them. CDR1 is SGHRS, CDR2 YFSETQ, per germline. This CDR3 contains 12 residues. The CDR3 loop is CASSSNGETQYF. CDR3 sequence (DNA): TGCGCCAGCAGCTCAAACGGGGAGACCCAGTACTTC.

This clone was detected only once. The V and J genes are TRBV28 and TRBJ1-1; 9 bases fit TRBD1. V shed 5 bases and J 5 bases; nucleotides not matched to a gene: 15. CDR3 length: 17 amino acids. Germline CDR1 is MDHEN and CDR2 is SYDVKM. CDR3 nucleotides: TGTGCCAGCAGTATATATGGGACAGGGATGGAGTGGACTGAAGCTTTCTTT. Its protein product is CASSIYGTGMEWTEAFF.

The V gene is TRBV7-3, the J gene TRBJ2-1; possible D gene TRBD2, 6 bases. Germline V gene sequence: CDR1 SGHTA, CDR2 FQGTGA. V was pared by 4 bases and J by 2 bases, with 9 bases between. The CDR3 is made up of 14 amino acids. The CDR3 spells CASSSTGAYNEQFF. CDR3 coding DNA: TGTGCCAGCAGCTCTACGGGGGCCTACAATGAGCAGTTCTTC.

V and J are TRBV7-2 and TRBJ1-2, with 7 nucleotides matching TRBD1. There are 15 residues in the CDR3. Germline assignment: CDR1 SGHTA and CDR2 FQGNSA. Trimming took 1 base from V and 6 from J; bases not matched to a gene: 8. CDR3 in amino acids: CASSLDRGVTNGYTF. The CDR3 DNA reads as TGTGCCAGCAGCTTAGACAGGGGAGTAACTAATGGCTACACCTTC.

The genes are TRBV28 and TRBJ1-6, with D possibly TRBD1 on 6 matching bases. With 6 bases removed from V and 5 bases from J, the gap between germline ends came to 14 bases. This CDR3 has 15 amino acids. CDR1 and CDR2 (germline): MDHEN, SYDVKM. The CDR3 nucleotides read TGTGCCAGCAGAAAATCGACAGGCAATAATTCACCCCTCCACTTT. This translates into CASRKSTGNNSPLHF.

Here the CDR3 DNA reads TGTGCCAGCAGCGGCCGACTAGCGGGAGGGGGCACAGATACGCAGTATTTT. This gives the protein CASSGRLAGGGTDTQYF. This chain links TRBV4-2 with TRBJ2-3, with 14 nucleotides matching TRBD2. V shed 5 bases, J shed 1 base, and the junction held 5 bases outside the gene matches. Germline CDR1 is LGHNA and CDR2 is YNFKEQ. The CDR3 spans 17 residues.

V gene TRBV4-3 combines with J gene TRBJ2-1, with TRBD2 identical over 12 bases. CDR3 length: 15 amino acids. Losses at the gene ends were 4 bases for V and 7 bases for J; bases not matched to a gene: 5. Germline V gene data show CDR1 as LGHNA and CDR2 as YSLEER. CDR3 nucleotide sequence: TGCGCCAGCAGCCCTCGGACTAGCGGGGTGAATGAGCAGTTCTTC. Translated, it gives CASSPRTSGVNEQFF.

The gene calls are TRBV27 and TRBJ2-1; TRBD2 is a possible D gene (6 bases). The germline CDR1 and CDR2 sequences are MNHEY and SMNVEV (reference sequence). This CDR3 spans 15 amino acids. Trimming cost V 4 bases and J 4 bases, with 14 bases left between them. CDR3 sequence reads: CASSWYSGDYNEQFF. The CDR3 region has the DNA TGTGCCAGCAGTTGGTATAGCGGAGATTACAATGAGCAGTTCTTC.

The gene calls are TRBV5-1 and TRBJ2-7; weak D call: TRBD1 (5 bases). Trimming removed 4 bases from V and 1 base from J, with 12 bases in between. This CDR3 has 14 residues. CDR1 SGHRS and CDR2 YFSETQ come from the germline V gene. The CDR3 loop reads CASSTRQSSYEQYF. CDR3 bases: TGCGCCAGCAGCACCAGACAGAGTTCCTACGAGCAGTACTTC.

The chain uses TRBV11-3 and TRBJ2-1, with D perhaps TRBD1 (5 bases). Trimming cost V 3 bases and J 8 bases, with 14 bases left between them. CDR1 and CDR2 (germline): SGHNT, YENEEA. The CDR3 consists of 14 residues. The DNA of the CDR3 is TGTGCCAGCAGCTTTGCCTATGGGGCCGATGAGCAGTTCTTC. Protein sequence: CASSFAYGADEQFF. The full variable domain, in which reference TRBV11-3 and TRBJ2-1 provide the parts outside the CDR3, is EAGVVQSPRYKIIEKKQPVAFWCNPISGHNTLYWYLQNLGQGPELLIRYENEEAVDDSQLPKDRFSAERLKGVDSTLKIQPAELGDSAVYLCASSFAYGADEQFFGPGTRLTVL.

This clone was detected only once. The genes are TRBV2 and TRBJ2-1, with 9 bases matching TRBD2. With 1 base clipped from V and 9 bases from J, the junction kept 7 bases outside the gene matches. The length of the CDR3 is 15 residues. Germline V gene sequence: CDR1 SNHLY, CDR2 FYNNEI. CDR3 in amino acids: CASSEVRTSVGEQFF. The CDR3 coding sequence is TGTGCCAGCAGTGAAGTCAGGACTAGCGTCGGTGAGCAGTTCTTC.

The V call is TRBV19, the J call TRBJ1-1; D possibly corresponds to TRBD1 (5 bases). The V end lost 6 bases, the J end lost 7 bases, and 12 bases lay between the germline ends. The CDR3 loop spans 12 amino acids. Germline assignment: CDR1 LNHDA and CDR2 SQIVND (reference sequence). DNA of the CDR3: TGTGCCAGTAGCCGACTCCAGGGTGAAGCTTTCTTT. This sequence encodes CASSRLQGEAFF.

V usage is TRBV3-1 (or the pseudogene TRBV3-2) and J usage is TRBJ1-1; tentatively, D is TRBD1 (5 bases). This CDR3 has 15 residues. The germline V and J ends were trimmed by 4 bases and 1 base, with 13 bases remaining between them. Germline loops: CDR1 LGHDT, CDR2 YNNKEL (reference sequence). The CDR3 protein is CASSPEGQQNTEAFF. The CDR3 DNA reads TGTGCCAGCAGCCCAGAGGGGCAGCAGAACACTGAAGCTTTCTTT.

This clone was detected once. V is TRBV9 and J is TRBJ2-3; 9 bases map to TRBD1. This CDR3 is 14 amino acids long. The germline CDR1 and CDR2 sequences are SGDLS and YYNGEE. This chain's CDR3 is CASGTGRTSDTQYF. The DNA for the CDR3 is TGTGCTTCCGGGACAGGGAGGACCTCAGATACGCAGTATTTT. The full variable domain, in which reference TRBV9 and TRBJ2-3 provide the parts outside the CDR3, is DSGVTQTPKHLITATGQRVTLRCSPRSGDLSVYWYQQSLDQGLQFLIQYYNGEERAKGNILERFSAQQFPDLHSELNLSSLELGDSALYFCASGTGRTSDTQYFGPGTRLTVL.

The chain carries TRBV5-1 and TRBJ1-2; TRBD1 matches 7 bases. After removal of 4 bases from V and 2 bases from J, the junction contained 8 bases not matched to a gene. The CDR3 spans 15 residues. CDR1 and CDR2 (germline): SGHRS, YFSETQ. CDR3 coding DNA: TGCGCCAGCAGCCGGGGAGGACAGGCAAACTATGGCTACACCTTC. Translation gives CASSRGGQANYGYTF.

The sample holds a few counts of this clone. This sequence joins TRBV19 and TRBJ1-2; D not certain. The V end was cut by 7 bases, the J end by 0 bases, with 15 bases between. Germline CDR1 is LNHDA and CDR2 is SQIVND (reference sequence). CDR3 length equals 15 residues. The CDR3 loop is CASTEEGRANYGYTF. CDR3 sequence (DNA): TGTGCCAGTACGGAGGAGGGCAGAGCTAACTATGGCTACACCTTC. The full variable domain, its missing parts supplied by reference TRBV19 and TRBJ1-2, is DGGITQSPKYLFRKEGQNVTLSCEQNLNHDAMYWYRQDPGQGLRLIYYSQIVNDFQKGDIAEGYSVSREKKESFPLTVTSAQKNPTAFYLCASTEEGRANYGYTFGSGTRLTVV.